This T cell receptor (beta chain) was profiled in a study of regulatory T cells in long-lasting Graves disease. General observations from the study: Among samples with persistent disease, TRBV28, TRBJ1-2 and TRBJ2-5 were favored.

In its sample, this clonotype was seen many times. The antigen is undetermined. According to the study, TCR beta libraries were built with iRepertoire HTBI primers and CDR3-region Arm-PCR. TCRdb re-derived calls from the multiplex PCR reads in MiXCR, one entry per CDR3 protein. The sample carries roughly 520,000 distinct CDR3 sequences, 9.5% to 15% recorded once. Germline lookup yields CDR1 MNHEY and CDR2 SMNVEV (reference sequence). The ends lost 5 bases at V and 2 bases at J; junction bases unmatched: 14. The CDR3 runs to 18 residues. Indicated time point: newly diagnosed GD, antithyroid drugs for less than 3 months. With RNA extracted from PBMCs as input, the TCR library was made. The patient group derived from an endocrinology department in Xi'an, China. In addition, the sample was reused for a study of T cells in Graves' hyperthyroidism and ophthalmopathy. That paper states: The patients, who ranged from 18 to 65 in age, presented with newly diagnosed hyperthyroidism lasting under 2 months. Investigators excluded patients with uncontrolled infection, other autoimmune disease, pregnancy or lactation.

This clonotype was sampled from a woman aged 25 to 39 with Graves disease. The chain employs TRBV27 and TRBJ2-1; 8 positions agree with TRBD2. The starting material was peripheral blood mononuclear cells (PBMCs), obtained at new diagnosis, from a patient treated with antithyroid drugs. CDR3 bases: TGTGCCAGCAGTGGAGAGAAACTAGCGGCAATAACCTACAATGAGCAGTTCTTC. It yields the protein CASSGEKLAAITYNEQFF.